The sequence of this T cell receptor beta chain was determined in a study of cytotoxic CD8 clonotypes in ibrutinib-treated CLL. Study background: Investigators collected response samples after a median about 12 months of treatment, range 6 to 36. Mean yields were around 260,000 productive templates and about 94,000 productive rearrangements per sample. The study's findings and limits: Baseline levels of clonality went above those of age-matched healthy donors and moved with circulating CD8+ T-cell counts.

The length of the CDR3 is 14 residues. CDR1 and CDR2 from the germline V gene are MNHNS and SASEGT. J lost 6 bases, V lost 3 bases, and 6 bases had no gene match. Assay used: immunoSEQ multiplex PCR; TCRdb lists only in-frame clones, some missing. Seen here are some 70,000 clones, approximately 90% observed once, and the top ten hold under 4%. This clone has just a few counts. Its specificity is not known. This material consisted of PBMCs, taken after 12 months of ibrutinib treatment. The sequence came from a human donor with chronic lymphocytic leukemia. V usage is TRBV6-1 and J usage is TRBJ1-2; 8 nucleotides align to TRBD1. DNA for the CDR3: TGTGCCAGCAGTGACGACAGGGGCTATCATGGCTACACCTTC. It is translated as CASSDDRGYHGYTF.